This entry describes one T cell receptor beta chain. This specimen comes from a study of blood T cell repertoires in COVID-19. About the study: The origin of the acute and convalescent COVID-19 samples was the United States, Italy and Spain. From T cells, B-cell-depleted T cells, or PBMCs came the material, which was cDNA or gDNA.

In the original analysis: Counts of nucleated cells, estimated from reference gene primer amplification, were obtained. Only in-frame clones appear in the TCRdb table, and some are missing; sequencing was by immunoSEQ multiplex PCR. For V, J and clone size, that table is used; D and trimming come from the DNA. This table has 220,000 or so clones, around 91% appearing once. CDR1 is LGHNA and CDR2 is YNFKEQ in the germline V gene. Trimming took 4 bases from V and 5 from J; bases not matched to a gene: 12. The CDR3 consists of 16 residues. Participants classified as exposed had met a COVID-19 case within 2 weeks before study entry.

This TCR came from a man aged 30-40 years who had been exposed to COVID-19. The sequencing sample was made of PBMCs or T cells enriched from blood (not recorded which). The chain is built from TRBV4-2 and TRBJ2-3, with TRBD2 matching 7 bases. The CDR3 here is CASSPRLALPRDTQYF. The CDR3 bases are TGTGCCAGCAGCCCACGACTAGCTCTACCCCGAGATACGCAGTATTTT.